Presented here are 32 T cell receptor beta chains from one specimen sequenced in a study of blood T cell repertoires in COVID-19 (dated by TCRdb to 2020 to 2022). The library was made by the immunoSEQ multiplex PCR assay. TCRdb mirrors the immuneACCESS table, restricted to in-frame sequences. Some clones are absent from its copies; in checked studies, under half trace to an unresolved V gene, and the reason for the others is unknown. Present in this sample are tens of thousands of clones, 85% to 90% of which were seen just once. Roughly 5.1% of the sample is taken by the ten largest. Sequenced input: peripheral blood. These receptor sequences come from a man aged 35-49 years with acute or convalescent COVID-19.

This chain links TRBV27 with TRBJ1-2; D possibly corresponds to TRBD1 (5 bases). Germline V gene lookup returns CDR1 MNHEY and CDR2 SMNVEV (reference sequence). V shed 2 bases and J shed 3 bases, with 10 bases lying between them. This CDR3 is built from 14 residues. CDR3 loop: CASSLTWGDYGYTF. CDR3 nucleotides: TGTGCCAGCAGTTTAACTTGGGGGGACTATGGCTACACCTTC.

This clone has only a few counts. The chain uses TRBV2 and TRBJ1-5; maybe TRBD1 (6 bases). The CDR3 spans 14 residues. Germline V gives CDR1 SNHLY, CDR2 FYNNEI. The V end was cut by 3 bases, the J end by 6 bases, with 12 bases between. For the CDR3, the DNA is TGTGCCAGCAGTGACAGGGGCTGGGGTCAGCCCCAGCATTTT. Residues: CASSDRGWGQPQHF.

V usage is TRBV2 and J usage is TRBJ2-4; the D gene is possibly TRBD2 (6 bases). Trimming removed 6 bases at V and 3 bases at J, with 12 bases between. The germline V gene has CDR1 SNHLY and CDR2 FYNNEI. This CDR3 has 14 residues. The CDR3 DNA follows: TGTGCCAGCAGAGCCGGGGGTGGCAAAAACATTCAGTACTTC. Translated, it gives CASRAGGGKNIQYF.

The chain couples TRBV21-1 to TRBJ2-3; the table gives TRBD1 as D, unverified against the DNA. TRBV21-1 is a known pseudogene. The CDR3 consists of 18 residues. CDR3 nucleotide sequence: TGTGCCAGCAGCAATTGGACAGGAGGAGGGGGTGAGACAGATACGCAGTATTTT. Protein: CASSNWTGGGGETDTQYF.

This clone is a singleton in its sample. CDR3 region: CASSSGLSWYEQYF. The CDR3 bases are TGTGCCAGCAGTTCCGGACTCTCCTGGTACGAGCAGTACTTC. The V gene is TRBV6-2 or TRBV6-3, the J gene TRBJ2-7, with D perhaps TRBD2 (5 bases). CDR3 length: 14 residues. V lost 4 bases to trimming and J lost 4 bases, with 14 bases between them. Germline V gene data show CDR1 as MNHEY and CDR2 as SVGEGT.

Only one count was recorded for this clone. The chain joins TRBV11-2 to TRBJ1-2, with a weak D call TRBD1 (6 bases). The CDR3 runs 15 residues. V was cut by 2 bases and J by 2 bases, with 12 bases left in between. Germline V CDR1 and CDR2: SGHAT, FQNNGV. The CDR3 protein is CASSLNRAANYGYTF. The CDR3, as DNA: TGTGCCAGCAGCTTAAACAGGGCCGCGAACTATGGCTACACCTTC.

The V call is TRBV6-5, the J call TRBJ1-1; perhaps TRBD1 as D (5 bases). Between the trimmed V and J ends, which lost 7 bases and 2 bases, there was a span of 14 bases. CDR1 is MNHEY and CDR2 is SVGAGI in the germline V gene. The CDR3 consists of 14 residues. The CDR3 is CASTGAALNTEAFF. CDR3 nucleotide sequence: TGTGCCAGCACTGGGGCGGCGTTAAACACTGAAGCTTTCTTT.

The chain couples TRBV18 to TRBJ2-3, with TRBD1 matching over 8 bases. The V segment lost 6 bases and the J segment 0 bases; nucleotides outside the gene matches: 5. The germline V gene has CDR1 KGHSH and CDR2 LQKENI. The CDR3 covers 15 residues. The CDR3 is CASSDNRGSTDTQYF. The CDR3 nucleotides read TGTGCCAGCTCTGATAACAGGGGGAGCACAGATACGCAGTATTTT. Using reference TRBV18 and TRBJ2-3 for the parts outside the CDR3, the full variable domain is NAGVMQNPRHLVRRRGQEARLRCSPMKGHSHVYWYRQLPEEGLKFMVYLQKENIIDESGMPKERFSAEFPKEGPSILRIQQVVRGDSAAYFCASSDNRGSTDTQYFGPGTRLTVL.

The rearrangement joins TRBV5-1 to TRBJ1-1, with 7 positions matching TRBD1. CDR1 is SGHRS and CDR2 is YFSETQ in the germline V gene. The CDR3 spans 15 residues. V gave up 0 bases and J gave up 1 base; unmatched junction bases: 3. CDR3 coding DNA: TGCGCCAGCAGCTTGGCGTGGGACAGGAACACTGAAGCTTTCTTT. It encodes CASSLAWDRNTEAFF.

The chain carries TRBV2 and TRBJ2-6; D possibly corresponds to TRBD1 (5 bases). The CDR3 contains 14 residues. Looked up from germline, CDR1 is SNHLY and CDR2 is FYNNEI. The V end was cut by 8 bases, the J end by 0 bases, with 8 bases between. The CDR3 nucleotides are TGTGCCAGCTGTCAGGGCTCTGGGGCCAACGTCCTGACTTTC. It encodes CASCQGSGANVLTF.

The CDR3 region is CASAVPGTGGFADTQYF. Here the CDR3 DNA reads TGTGCCAGCGCTGTTCCCGGGACAGGGGGTTTTGCAGATACGCAGTATTTT. The J gene is TRBJ2-3, the V gene TRBV5-8, with TRBD1 matching 11 bases. Germline CDR1 is SGHTS and CDR2 is YDEGEE. V lost 7 bases and J lost 4; bases outside the gene matches: 14. The CDR3 loop spans 17 amino acids.

V is TRBV4-2 and J is TRBJ1-5; no definite D call. This CDR3 is 14 amino acids long. The V and J ends lost 0 bases and 4 bases respectively, with 7 bases between them. Germline loops: CDR1 LGHNA, CDR2 YNFKEQ. CDR3 nucleotide sequence: TGTGCCAGCAGCCAAGATGGCGGAAATCAGCCCCAGCATTTT. The encoded protein is CASSQDGGNQPQHF.

The CDR3 DNA reads as TGTGCCAGCAGCACCCCGACTCCGGTGAACACTGAAGCTTTCTTT. Its protein is CASSTPTPVNTEAFF. J is TRBJ1-1 and V is TRBV21-1. TRBV21-1 is assigned pseudogene status. This CDR3 spans 15 amino acids.

This chain connects TRBV3-1 (or the pseudogene TRBV3-2) to TRBJ2-5; TRBD1 agrees at 9 bases. This CDR3 has 15 residues. Looked up from germline, CDR1 is LGHDT and CDR2 is YNNKEL (reference sequence). J was trimmed by 1 base and V by 4 bases; bases with no gene match: 4. The CDR3 region has the DNA TGTGCCAGCAGCCGACAGGGGGGGGGCCAAGAGACCCAGTACTTC. Its protein is CASSRQGGGQETQYF.

The chain links TRBV6-1 to TRBJ1-5; perhaps TRBD1 as D (6 bases). Germline lookup yields CDR1 MNHNS and CDR2 SASEGT. This CDR3 region has 18 residues. V dropped 0 bases and J dropped 5 bases, with 20 bases sitting between them. The CDR3 is CASSEAPQGRVKDQPQHF. The CDR3 bases are TGTGCCAGCAGTGAAGCGCCACAGGGTAGGGTTAAAGATCAGCCCCAGCATTTT.

The chain employs TRBV29-1 and TRBJ2-1, with TRBD2 matching over 10 bases. Germline V lookup: CDR1 SQVTM, CDR2 ANQGSEA. V lost 2 bases to trimming and J lost 12 bases; unmatched junction nucleotides: 7. This CDR3 contains 13 residues. The CDR3 loop is CSVEQKRGGWQFF. In DNA, the CDR3 is TGCAGCGTTGAACAAAAGCGGGGGGGCTGGCAGTTCTTC.

The chain has TRBV19 and TRBJ1-1; D is unclear. V lost 4 bases, J lost 7 bases, and 10 bases lay in between. Germline V gives CDR1 LNHDA, CDR2 SQIVND (reference sequence). This CDR3 spans 12 amino acids. Here the CDR3 DNA reads TGTGCCAGTAGTAATCAACTGTTTGAAGCTTTCTTT. It specifies CASSNQLFEAFF.

CDR3 bases: TGTGCCAGCAGTGGGATTAGCGGGCGATGGGGCGCTAATACGCAGTATTTT. Translating gives CASSGISGRWGANTQYF. V and J are TRBV25-1 and TRBJ2-3; 7 bases line up with TRBD2. J lost 7 bases, V lost 4 bases, and 17 bases had no gene match. CDR1 and CDR2 (germline): MGHDK, SYGVNS. This CDR3 comprises 17 residues.

This clone was counted a few times. V gene TRBV5-1 combines with J gene TRBJ1-5; D uncertain. V lost 2 bases, J lost 1 base, and 19 bases lay in between. The CDR3 runs 18 residues. Per the germline V gene, CDR1 is SGHRS and CDR2 is YFSETQ. CDR3 residues: CASSFRDWAGGSNQPQHF. Here the CDR3 DNA reads TGCGCCAGCAGCTTTCGAGATTGGGCGGGCGGCAGCAATCAGCCCCAGCATTTT.

The chain employs TRBV5-1 and TRBJ2-7; 10 bases map to TRBD2. The germline V gene encodes CDR1 SGHRS and CDR2 YFSETQ. There are 16 residues in the CDR3. Trimming at V came to 0 bases and at J to 4 bases, leaving 7 bases not matched to a gene. DNA of the CDR3: TGCGCCAGCAGCTTGGTCAAACCGGGACTAGCGTACGAGCAGTACTTC. Translation gives CASSLVKPGLAYEQYF.

V usage is TRBV5-1 and J usage is TRBJ1-2, with 7 bases aligning to TRBD1. V shed 0 bases and J 8 bases; nucleotides not matched to a gene: 4. Germline lookup yields CDR1 SGHRS and CDR2 YFSETQ. The CDR3 runs to 13 residues. In DNA, the CDR3 is TGCGCCAGCAGCTTGGAGGGGGCGGGCGGCTACACCTTC. Encoded protein: CASSLEGAGGYTF.

This clone was recorded a few times. The genes are TRBV20-1 and TRBJ1-2; D gene ambiguous. CDR3 length: 10 amino acids. The V end was cut by 5 bases, the J end by 7 bases, with 8 bases between. Germline loops: CDR1 DFQATT, CDR2 SNEGSKA (reference sequence). The CDR3, as DNA: TGCAGTGCTGGGGAGGCTGGCTACACCTTC. Encoded protein: CSAGEAGYTF.

V gene TRBV13 combines with J gene TRBJ1-4; D may be TRBD1 (6 bases). V lost 0 bases to trimming and J lost 12 bases, with 17 bases between them. The CDR3 length is 15 residues. CDR1 PRHDT and CDR2 FYEKMQ come from the germline V gene (reference sequence). The CDR3 region has the DNA TGTGCCAGCAGCTTAGGGGGGACACGGGTTCGGGAACTGTTTTTT. This translates into CASSLGGTRVRELFF.

The table lists this clone with a few counts. J is TRBJ1-1 and V is TRBV19; 8 nucleotides match TRBD1. V gave up 7 bases and J gave up 11 bases; unmatched junction bases: 12. The CDR3 is 13 amino acids. Per the germline V gene, CDR1 is LNHDA and CDR2 is SQIVND (reference sequence). CDR3: CASKIQGAVRAFF. Here the CDR3 DNA reads TGTGCCAGTAAGATCCAGGGGGCGGTTCGGGCTTTCTTT.

This sequence joins TRBV4-1 and TRBJ2-5, with TRBD1 identical over 8 bases. The germline V gene has CDR1 MGHRA and CDR2 YSYEKL. The CDR3 covers 16 residues. V lost 5 bases to trimming and J lost 5 bases; unmatched junction nucleotides: 13. The chain's CDR3 is CASSSIGQGFGETQYF. The DNA of the CDR3 is TGCGCCAGCAGCTCAATCGGACAGGGCTTCGGTGAGACCCAGTACTTC.

This clone was found a few times. V usage is TRBV19 and J usage is TRBJ1-1, with D tentatively TRBD1 (6 bases). V lost 8 bases and J lost 1, with 11 bases in between. Germline lookup yields CDR1 LNHDA and CDR2 SQIVND (reference sequence). This CDR3 contains 13 residues. The CDR3, as DNA: TGTGCCAGTGGGGGACAATGGAACACTGAAGCTTTCTTT. Amino acid sequence: CASGGQWNTEAFF.

The chain has TRBV10-1 and TRBJ2-1, with 9 bases matching TRBD2. With 4 bases clipped from V and 15 bases from J, the junction kept 10 bases outside the gene matches. CDR1 is WNHNN, CDR2 SYGVQD, per germline (reference sequence). This CDR3 has 13 amino acids. CDR3 protein: CASSASTGTSMFF. CDR3 DNA sequence: TGCGCCAGCAGTGCCTCCACCGGGACTAGCATGTTCTTC.

This rearrangement joins TRBV6-5 to TRBJ2-7, with 12 bases aligning to TRBD2. The CDR3 totals 13 residues. CDR1 and CDR2 from the germline V gene are MNHEY and SVGAGI. The V and J ends lost 10 bases and 3 bases, in that order; junction bases with no gene match: 4. Here the CDR3 reads CATRLAGDYEQYF. The CDR3 coding sequence is TGTGCCACCAGACTAGCGGGAGACTACGAGCAGTACTTC.

The chain employs TRBV30 and TRBJ1-1; D is unresolved. Germline CDR1 is GTSNPN and CDR2 is SVGIG (reference sequence). This CDR3 has 14 residues. V was pared by 0 bases and J by 1 base, with 9 bases between. This CDR3 is CAWSVRRENTEAFF. The CDR3 nucleotides read TGTGCCTGGAGTGTACGACGGGAGAACACTGAAGCTTTCTTT.

The rearrangement links TRBV7-6 to TRBJ2-5; tentative D call: TRBD1 (7 bases). The V end was cut by 3 bases, the J end by 5 bases, with 19 bases between. The CDR3 has 16 residues. The germline gives CDR1 SGHVS, CDR2 FNYEAQ. This CDR3 is CASSLTGTGSGETQYF. The CDR3 DNA sequence: TGTGCCAGCAGCTTGACAGGGACTGGTTCGGGGGAGACCCAGTACTTC.

The rearrangement joins TRBV3-1 (or the pseudogene TRBV3-2) to TRBJ2-5; 7 nucleotides agree with TRBD1. The J segment lost 3 bases and the V segment lost 9 bases, leaving 7 bases of the junction unmatched. Germline assignment: CDR1 LGHDT and CDR2 YNNKEL (reference sequence). The CDR3 length is 13 residues. The CDR3: CASTGTAKETQYF. The CDR3 nucleotides read TGTGCCAGTACCGGGACAGCAAAAGAGACCCAGTACTTC.

The rearrangement uses TRBV5-1 and TRBJ2-5, with 7 bases aligning to TRBD2. From germline, CDR1 is SGHRS and CDR2 YFSETQ. The J segment lost 2 bases and the V segment lost 4 bases, leaving 8 bases of the junction unmatched. The CDR3 length is 15 residues. CDR3 nucleotide sequence: TGCGCCAGCAGCCTCGGTACTAGCGCGCAAGAGACCCAGTACTTC. Translated, it gives CASSLGTSAQETQYF.